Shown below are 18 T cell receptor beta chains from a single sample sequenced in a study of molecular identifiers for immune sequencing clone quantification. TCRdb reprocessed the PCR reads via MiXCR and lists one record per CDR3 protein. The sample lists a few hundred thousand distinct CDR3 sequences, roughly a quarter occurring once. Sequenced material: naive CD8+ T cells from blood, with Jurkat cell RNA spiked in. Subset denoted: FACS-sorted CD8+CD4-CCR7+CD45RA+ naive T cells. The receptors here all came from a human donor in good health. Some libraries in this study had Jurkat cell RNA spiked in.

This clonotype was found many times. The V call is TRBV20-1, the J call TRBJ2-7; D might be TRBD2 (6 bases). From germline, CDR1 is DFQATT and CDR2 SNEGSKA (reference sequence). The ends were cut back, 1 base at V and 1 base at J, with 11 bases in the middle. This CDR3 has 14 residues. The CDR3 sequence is CSARVRERSYEQYF. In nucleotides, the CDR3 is TGCAGTGCTAGAGTACGGGAGAGGTCCTACGAGCAGTACTTC.

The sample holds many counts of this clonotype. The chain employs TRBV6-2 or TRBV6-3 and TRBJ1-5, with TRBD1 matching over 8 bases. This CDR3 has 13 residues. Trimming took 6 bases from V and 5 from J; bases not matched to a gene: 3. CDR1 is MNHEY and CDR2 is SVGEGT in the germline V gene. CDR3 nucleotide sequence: TGTGCCAGCAGCTGGGGACAGGATCAGCCCCAGCATTTT. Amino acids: CASSWGQDQPQHF.

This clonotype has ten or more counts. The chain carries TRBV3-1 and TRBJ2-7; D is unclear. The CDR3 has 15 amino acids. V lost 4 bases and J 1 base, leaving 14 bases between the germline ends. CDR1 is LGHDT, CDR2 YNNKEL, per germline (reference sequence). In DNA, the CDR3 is TGTGCCAGCAGCCTCGGCCCGGCTCAATCCTACGAGCAGTACTTC. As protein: CASSLGPAQSYEQYF.

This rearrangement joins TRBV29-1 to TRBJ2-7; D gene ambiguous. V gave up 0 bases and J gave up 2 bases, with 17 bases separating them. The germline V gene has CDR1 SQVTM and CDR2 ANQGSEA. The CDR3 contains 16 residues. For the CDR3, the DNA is TGCAGCGTTGAAGAGCTAGGGATTGGAATGACCTACGAGCAGTACTTC. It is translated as CSVEELGIGMTYEQYF.

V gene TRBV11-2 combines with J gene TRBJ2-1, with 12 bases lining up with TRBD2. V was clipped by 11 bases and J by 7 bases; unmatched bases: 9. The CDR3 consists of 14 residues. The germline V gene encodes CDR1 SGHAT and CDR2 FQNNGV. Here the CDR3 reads CARTPGLAGNEQFF. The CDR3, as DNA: TGTGCCCGCACACCAGGACTAGCGGGGAATGAGCAGTTCTTC. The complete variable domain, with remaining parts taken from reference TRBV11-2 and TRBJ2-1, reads EAGVAQSPRYKIIEKRQSVAFWCNPISGHATLYWYQQILGQGPKLLIQFQNNGVVDDSQLPKDRFSAERLKGVDSTLKIQPAKLEDSAVYLCARTPGLAGNEQFFGPGTRLTVL.

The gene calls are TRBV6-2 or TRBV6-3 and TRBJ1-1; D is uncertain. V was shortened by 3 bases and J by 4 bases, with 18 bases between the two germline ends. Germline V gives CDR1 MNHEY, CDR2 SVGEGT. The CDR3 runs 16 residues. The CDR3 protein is CASSYYEQTKSTEAFF. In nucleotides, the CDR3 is TGTGCCAGCAGTTATTATGAGCAGACTAAGAGCACTGAAGCTTTCTTT.

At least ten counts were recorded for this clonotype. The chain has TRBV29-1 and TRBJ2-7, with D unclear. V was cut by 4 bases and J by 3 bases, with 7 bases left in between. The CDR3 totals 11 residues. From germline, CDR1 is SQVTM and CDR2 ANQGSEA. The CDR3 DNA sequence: TGCAGCGTTGTCCGAGACTACGAGCAGTACTTC. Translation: CSVVRDYEQYF.

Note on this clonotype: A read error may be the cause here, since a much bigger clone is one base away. The CDR3 loop is CASSLACGSVGEQFF. CDR3 nucleotides: TGTGCCAGCAGCTTAGCTTGCGGGAGCGTAGGTGAGCAGTTCTTC. The rearrangement uses TRBV7-2 and TRBJ2-1, with 7 bases lining up with TRBD2. V dropped 0 bases and J dropped 9; count of bases not matched to a gene: 8. The CDR3 covers 15 residues. The germline gives CDR1 SGHTA, CDR2 FQGNSA.

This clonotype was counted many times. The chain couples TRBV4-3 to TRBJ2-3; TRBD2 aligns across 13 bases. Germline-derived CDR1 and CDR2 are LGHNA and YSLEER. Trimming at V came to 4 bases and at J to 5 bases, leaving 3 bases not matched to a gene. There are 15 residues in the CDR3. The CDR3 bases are TGCGCCAGCAGCCTACTAGCGGGGGGGCGAGATACGCAGTATTTT. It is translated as CASSLLAGGRDTQYF.

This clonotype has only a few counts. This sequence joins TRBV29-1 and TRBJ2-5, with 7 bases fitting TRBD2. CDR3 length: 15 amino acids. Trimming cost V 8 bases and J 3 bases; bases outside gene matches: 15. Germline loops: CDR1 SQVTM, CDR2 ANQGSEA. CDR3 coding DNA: TGCAGCTCACTTGGGAGGGAGGTCGCCGAAGAGACCCAGTACTTC. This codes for CSSLGREVAEETQYF.

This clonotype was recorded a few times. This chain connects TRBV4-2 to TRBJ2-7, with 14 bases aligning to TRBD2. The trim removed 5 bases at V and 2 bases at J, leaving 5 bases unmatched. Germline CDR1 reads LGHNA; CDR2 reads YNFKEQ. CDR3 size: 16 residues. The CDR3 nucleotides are TGTGCCAGCAGCTCCGGGACTAGCGGGAGTCCCTACGAGCAGTACTTC. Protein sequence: CASSSGTSGSPYEQYF.

The CDR3: CASSLVIAGGYEQYF. Written as DNA, the CDR3 is TGTGCCAGCAGCTTAGTCATAGCGGGGGGCTACGAGCAGTACTTC. The chain combines TRBV7-9 with TRBJ2-7, with 10 bases lining up with TRBD2. Germline CDR1 SEHNR, CDR2 FQNEAQ (reference sequence). This CDR3 has 15 residues. V lost 1 base, J lost 3 bases, and 3 bases stayed unmatched.

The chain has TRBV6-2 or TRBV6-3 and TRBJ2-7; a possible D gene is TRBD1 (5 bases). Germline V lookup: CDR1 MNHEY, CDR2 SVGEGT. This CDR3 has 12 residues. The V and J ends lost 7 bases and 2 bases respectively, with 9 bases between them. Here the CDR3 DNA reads TGTGCCAGCACCCAGGGCACCTACGAGCAGTACTTC. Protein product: CASTQGTYEQYF.

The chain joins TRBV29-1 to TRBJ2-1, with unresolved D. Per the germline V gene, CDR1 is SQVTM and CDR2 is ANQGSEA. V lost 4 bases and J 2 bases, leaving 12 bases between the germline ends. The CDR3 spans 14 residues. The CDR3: CSVVDQSPYNEQFF. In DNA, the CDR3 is TGCAGCGTTGTAGACCAGAGCCCCTACAATGAGCAGTTCTTC.

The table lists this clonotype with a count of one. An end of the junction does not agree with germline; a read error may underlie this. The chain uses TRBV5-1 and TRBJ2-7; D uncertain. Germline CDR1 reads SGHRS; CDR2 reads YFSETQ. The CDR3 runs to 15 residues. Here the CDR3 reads CASSLALSSRYVQYF. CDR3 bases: TGCGCCAGCAGCTTGGCCCTTTCGTCCAGGTACGTGCAGTACTTC.

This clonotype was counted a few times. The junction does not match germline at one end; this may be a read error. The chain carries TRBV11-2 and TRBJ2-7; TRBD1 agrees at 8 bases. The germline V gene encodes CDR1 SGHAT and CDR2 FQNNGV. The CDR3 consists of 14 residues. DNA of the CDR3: TGTGCCAGCAGCTTAGGGACAGGGCCTTACGAGCGGTACTTC. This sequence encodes CASSLGTGPYERYF. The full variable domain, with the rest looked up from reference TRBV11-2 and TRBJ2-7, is EAGVAQSPRYKIIEKRQSVAFWCNPISGHATLYWYQQILGQGPKLLIQFQNNGVVDDSQLPKDRFSAERLKGVDSTLKIQPAKLEDSAVYLCASSLGTGPYERYFGPGTRLTVT.

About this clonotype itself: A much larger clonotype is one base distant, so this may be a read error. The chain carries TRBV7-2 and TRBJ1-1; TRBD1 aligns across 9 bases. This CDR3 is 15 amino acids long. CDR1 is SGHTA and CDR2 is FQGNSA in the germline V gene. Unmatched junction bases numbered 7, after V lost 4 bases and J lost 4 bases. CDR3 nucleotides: TGTGCCAGCAGCTCCCTACAGGGGGCGTGCACTGAAGCTTTCTTT. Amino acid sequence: CASSSLQGACTEAFF.

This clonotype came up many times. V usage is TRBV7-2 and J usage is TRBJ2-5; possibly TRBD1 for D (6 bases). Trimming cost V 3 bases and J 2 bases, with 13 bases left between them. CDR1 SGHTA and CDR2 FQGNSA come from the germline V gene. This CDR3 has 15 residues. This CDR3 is CASSFVGQLQETQYF. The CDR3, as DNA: TGTGCCAGCAGCTTTGTTGGACAGTTGCAAGAGACCCAGTACTTC.